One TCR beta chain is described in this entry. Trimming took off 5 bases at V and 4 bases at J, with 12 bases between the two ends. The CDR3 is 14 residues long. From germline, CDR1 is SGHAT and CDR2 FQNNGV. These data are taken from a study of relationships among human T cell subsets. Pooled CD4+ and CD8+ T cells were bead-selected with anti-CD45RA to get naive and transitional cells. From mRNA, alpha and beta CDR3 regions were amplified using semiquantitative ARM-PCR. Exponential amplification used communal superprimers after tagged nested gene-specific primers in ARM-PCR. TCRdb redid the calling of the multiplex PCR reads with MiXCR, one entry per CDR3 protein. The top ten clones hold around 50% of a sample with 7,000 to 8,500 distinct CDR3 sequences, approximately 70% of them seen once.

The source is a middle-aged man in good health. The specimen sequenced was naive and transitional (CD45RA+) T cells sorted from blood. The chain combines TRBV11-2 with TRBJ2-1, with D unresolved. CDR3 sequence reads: CASSPIRRYNEQFF. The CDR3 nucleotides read TGTGCCAGCAGCCCCATCAGGCGTTACAATGAGCAGTTCTTC.